This passage covers 26 T cell receptor beta chains from one sample sequenced in a study of T-cell reconstitution after alpha-beta-depleted transplantation in children. The TCRbeta library incorporated unique molecular identifiers. One entry per CDR3 protein results from TCRdb running MiXCR on the PCR reads. The data show 700,000 to 950,000 distinct CDR3 sequences, with around 17% seen just once and approximately 5% held by the top ten. The sequencing used PBMCs, mostly from graft donor cells, collected 360 days after TCRalphabeta/CD19-depleted stem cell transplant. These receptors all stem from a male patient under 18 who had a stem cell transplant for acute lymphoblastic leukemia, so the T cells may come from the graft donor.

The J gene is TRBJ2-5, the V gene TRBV25-1; TRBD1 is a possible D gene (6 bases). Germline V gene lookup returns CDR1 MGHDK and CDR2 SYGVNS. Trimming shortened V by 2 bases and J by 2 bases, and 12 bases separated the two germline ends. The CDR3 runs 15 residues. The DNA of the CDR3 is TGTGCCAGCAGTGAAGGGGGTAGGGGGCAAGAGACCCAGTACTTC. Its translation: CASSEGGRGQETQYF.

This clonotype was detected ten times or more. CDR3 in DNA: TGTGCCAGCAGCCCCCAACCGGGGCCAACTGGAAACACCATATATTTT. Its protein product is CASSPQPGPTGNTIYF. The V and J genes are TRBV5-4 and TRBJ1-3; the D gene is possibly TRBD1 (5 bases). The V and J ends lost 4 bases and 2 bases respectively, with 16 bases between them. This CDR3 region has 16 residues. Germline lookup yields CDR1 SGHNT and CDR2 YYREEE (reference sequence).

This clonotype has ten or more counts. The genes are TRBV9 and TRBJ2-7; 8 bases line up with TRBD1. This CDR3 comprises 13 residues. Germline loops: CDR1 SGDLS, CDR2 YYNGEE. With V trimmed by 3 bases and J by 4 bases, 3 bases remained unmatched. In DNA form, the CDR3 reads TGTGCCAGCAGCGCCCAGGGGGCTTACGAGCAGTACTTC. Protein: CASSAQGAYEQYF. Full variable domain (missing parts from reference TRBV9 and TRBJ2-7): DSGVTQTPKHLITATGQRVTLRCSPRSGDLSVYWYQQSLDQGLQFLIQYYNGEERAKGNILERFSAQQFPDLHSELNLSSLELGDSALYFCASSAQGAYEQYFGPGTRLTVT.

The CDR3 spells CSARAPGRTDTQYF. Here the CDR3 DNA reads TGCAGTGCTAGGGCCCCTGGGCGCACAGATACGCAGTATTTT. The chain carries TRBV20-1 and TRBJ2-3, with D unclear. CDR1 is DFQATT, CDR2 SNEGSKA, per germline (reference sequence). The germline V and J ends were trimmed by 3 bases and 1 base, with 11 bases remaining between them. The CDR3 sequence is 14 residues long.

This clonotype turned up a few times. V gene TRBV9 combines with J gene TRBJ1-1; D is undetermined. The CDR3 has 13 residues. Per the germline V gene, CDR1 is SGDLS and CDR2 is YYNGEE. The V and J ends lost 1 base and 1 base respectively, with 5 bases between them. The CDR3 loop is CASSVLGNTEAFF. Here the CDR3 DNA reads TGTGCCAGCAGCGTATTAGGGAACACTGAAGCTTTCTTT.

The sample holds a few counts of this clonotype. This chain connects TRBV25-1 to TRBJ1-6; D is possibly TRBD1 (6 bases). V was clipped by 4 bases and J by 10 bases, with 14 bases between them. The germline V gene has CDR1 MGHDK and CDR2 SYGVNS. This CDR3 region has 14 residues. The DNA of the CDR3 is TGTGCCAGCAGTGGTTACAGGGATCGGTCACCCCTCCACTTT. Its protein product is CASSGYRDRSPLHF. The variable domain in full, with the rest retrieved from reference TRBV25-1 and TRBJ1-6, is EADIYQTPRYLVIGTGKKITLECSQTMGHDKMYWYQQDPGMELHLIHYSYGVNSTEKGDLSSESTVSRIRTEHFPLTLESARPSHTSQYLCASSGYRDRSPLHFGNGTRLTVT.

This clonotype was detected a few times. The chain links TRBV12-3 or TRBV12-4 to TRBJ1-2; 9 bases align to TRBD1. This CDR3 is built from 16 residues. The V and J ends lost 7 bases and 0 bases, in that order; junction bases with no gene match: 9. In DNA, the CDR3 is TGTGCCAGCACGTCCGGGACAGGGCCTTCTAACTATGGCTACACCTTC. Residues: CASTSGTGPSNYGYTF.

This clonotype was observed a few times. This sequence joins TRBV12-3 or TRBV12-4 and TRBJ2-7; TRBD2 is a possible D gene (6 bases). Trimming took off 6 bases at V and 5 bases at J, with 14 bases between the two ends. This CDR3 spans 13 amino acids. For the CDR3, the DNA is TGTGCCAGCAGCGGACTCCCGGGGGACGAGCAGTACTTC. Amino acid sequence: CASSGLPGDEQYF.

The genes are TRBV24-1 and TRBJ2-2; perhaps TRBD1 as D (6 bases). From germline, CDR1 is KGHDR and CDR2 SFDVKD. The CDR3 loop spans 18 amino acids. Trimming stripped 2 bases from V and 3 bases from J, with 18 bases between. The CDR3 is CATSDSQTGWIYTGELFF. CDR3 DNA: TGTGCCACCAGTGATTCCCAGACAGGATGGATATACACCGGGGAGCTGTTTTTT.

The chain carries TRBV20-1 and TRBJ2-7, with TRBD2 matching over 14 bases. V dropped 6 bases and J dropped 7; count of bases not matched to a gene: 11. This CDR3 contains 15 residues. The V gene's germline CDR1 is DFQATT and CDR2 SNEGSKA (reference sequence). The CDR3 DNA follows: TGCAGTGCCGTTAGACTAGCGGGAGGGCCGGATGAGCAGTACTTC. This sequence encodes CSAVRLAGGPDEQYF.

This rearrangement joins TRBV19 to TRBJ2-2; 7 bases agree with TRBD1. J lost 4 bases, V lost 4 bases, and 12 bases had no gene match. CDR3 length equals 17 residues. Looked up from germline, CDR1 is LNHDA and CDR2 is SQIVND (reference sequence). CDR3 nucleotide sequence: TGTGCCAGTAGTAGTATGAGGAGACAGGGAAGCACCGGGGAGCTGTTTTTT. It yields the protein CASSSMRRQGSTGELFF. Using reference TRBV19 and TRBJ2-2 for the parts outside the CDR3, the full variable domain is DGGITQSPKYLFRKEGQNVTLSCEQNLNHDAMYWYRQDPGQGLRLIYYSQIVNDFQKGDIAEGYSVSREKKESFPLTVTSAQKNPTAFYLCASSSMRRQGSTGELFFGEGSRLTVL.

The chain couples TRBV5-1 to TRBJ2-7; the match to TRBD2 covers 11 bases. Germline V gene data show CDR1 as SGHRS and CDR2 as YFSETQ. V gave up 3 bases and J gave up 4 bases; unmatched junction bases: 12. CDR3 size: 17 residues. CDR3 bases: TGCGCCAGCAGCTGGGCCAGCGGGACTAGCGGCCCTTACGAGCAGTACTTC. It encodes CASSWASGTSGPYEQYF. Supplemented by reference TRBV5-1 and TRBJ2-7, the full variable domain reads KAGVTQTPRYLIKTRGQQVTLSCSPISGHRSVSWYQQTPGQGLQFLFEYFSETQRNKGNFPGRFSGRQFSNSRSEMNVSTLELGDSALYLCASSWASGTSGPYEQYFGPGTRLTVT.

Turning to this clonotype: A read error may explain this, as a much larger clone is one base away. The V call is TRBV12-3 or TRBV12-4, the J call TRBJ2-2; D is undetermined. The CDR3 runs to 14 residues. V was trimmed by 3 bases and J by 3 bases, leaving 8 bases between them. This CDR3 reads CASSFLGYTGELFF. CDR3 nucleotides: TGTGCCAGCAGTTTCTTGGGATACACCGGGGAGCTGTTTTTT.

The rearrangement joins TRBV4-1 to TRBJ1-6, with D perhaps TRBD1 (5 bases). CDR3 length: 12 residues. Germline V lookup: CDR1 MGHRA, CDR2 YSYEKL. Trimming left V 6 bases short and J 9 bases short, with 9 bases between. The CDR3 reads CASREGFSPLHF. The CDR3 DNA sequence: TGCGCCAGCAGGGAGGGGTTTTCACCCCTCCACTTT.

The V and J genes are TRBV10-2 and TRBJ2-1, with TRBD2 matching over 11 bases. Trimming took 3 bases from V and 8 from J; bases not matched to a gene: 15. Per the germline V gene, CDR1 is WSHSY and CDR2 is SAAADI. The CDR3 totals 18 residues. CDR3 loop: CASSDGGPSGRSYDEQFF. The CDR3 DNA reads as TGCGCCAGCAGTGATGGGGGGCCTAGCGGGAGGAGTTACGATGAGCAGTTCTTC.

The rearrangement links TRBV6-5 to TRBJ1-6; the D is unclear. Deletions cut 2 bases from V and 10 bases from J, with 6 bases between. CDR1 MNHEY and CDR2 SVGAGI come from the germline V gene. The CDR3 consists of 12 residues. For the CDR3, the DNA is TGTGCCAGCAGTTACGCCCAATCACCCCTCCACTTT. Translating gives CASSYAQSPLHF.

This clonotype was detected only a few times. The rearrangement uses TRBV29-1 and TRBJ2-3, with 8 bases lining up with TRBD2. V lost 6 bases to trimming and J lost 2 bases; unmatched junction nucleotides: 4. In germline, CDR1 is SQVTM, CDR2 ANQGSEA. The CDR3 contains 13 residues. For the CDR3, the DNA is TGCAGCGTGGGAGCGGGAGCCACAGATACGCAGTATTTT. It specifies CSVGAGATDTQYF.

A few counts support this clonotype. This chain links TRBV6-1 with TRBJ1-3, with D perhaps TRBD1 (5 bases). Trimming took off 5 bases at V and 9 bases at J, with 17 bases between the two ends. Looked up from germline, CDR1 is MNHNS and CDR2 is SASEGT. The CDR3 consists of 14 residues. The CDR3, as DNA: TGTGCCAGCAGTACCTACAGGTCCGAGAGCACCATATATTTT. The encoded protein is CASSTYRSESTIYF.

In its sample, this clonotype was seen a few times. The chain joins TRBV19 to TRBJ2-1, with a weak D call TRBD1 (6 bases). This CDR3 is 15 amino acids long. The germline V gene encodes CDR1 LNHDA and CDR2 SQIVND (reference sequence). Trimming shortened V by 5 bases and J by 6 bases, and 17 bases separated the two germline ends. CDR3 DNA: TGTGCCAGTAGTTTAAGGTACTTACAGGGCAATGAGCAGTTCTTC. Protein sequence: CASSLRYLQGNEQFF.

A word on this clonotype: One end of the junction does not line up with germline, which may come from a read error. DNA of the CDR3: TGCAGCGCTAGGATGGTCGGGGAGCTGTTTTTT. It codes for CSARMVGELFF. The J gene is TRBJ2-2, the V gene TRBV20-1; the D is unclear. The CDR3 sequence is 11 residues long. Germline assignment: CDR1 DFQATT and CDR2 SNEGSKA (reference sequence).

V is TRBV20-1 and J is TRBJ2-1; TRBD2 agrees at 7 bases. CDR3 length equals 12 residues. The germline V gene has CDR1 DFQATT and CDR2 SNEGSKA (reference sequence). J gave up 9 bases and V 0 bases, and 2 bases lay outside the gene matches. In DNA form, the CDR3 reads TGCAGTGCTAGAGAACTAGCGTTTGAGCAGTTCTTC. Protein sequence: CSARELAFEQFF.

The chain carries TRBV10-3 and TRBJ1-6, with D unresolved. CDR3 length: 16 residues. Trimming shortened V by 4 bases and J by 1 base, and 11 bases separated the two germline ends. Germline V gene sequence: CDR1 ENHRY, CDR2 SYGVKD. The CDR3 protein is CAISAGSGSYNSPLHF. The CDR3 DNA follows: TGTGCCATCAGTGCGGGGTCAGGATCCTATAATTCACCCCTCCACTTT.

This clonotype was detected only a few times. The chain carries TRBV21-1 and TRBJ2-1; the table's D call of TRBD2 was not tested on the DNA. TRBV21-1 is assigned pseudogene status. The CDR3 is 18 amino acids. The CDR3 spells CASSKSLETSGLNNEQFF. The CDR3 nucleotides read TGTGCCAGCAGCAAAAGCCTTGAGACTAGCGGACTTAACAATGAGCAGTTCTTC.

This clonotype was detected a few times. The chain employs TRBV9 and TRBJ1-1; no reliable D call. Trimming pared 0 bases from V and 0 bases from J, leaving 9 bases between. The CDR3 loop spans 15 amino acids. Germline values: CDR1 SGDLS, CDR2 YYNGEE. This CDR3 reads CASSVVAAMNTEAFF. The CDR3 region has the DNA TGTGCCAGCAGCGTAGTGGCCGCCATGAACACTGAAGCTTTCTTT.

Concerning this clonotype: A much more abundant neighbour one base away suggests this may be a read error. The chain links TRBV12-3 or TRBV12-4 to TRBJ2-5, with 7 positions matching TRBD1. This CDR3 is built from 14 residues. J gave up 4 bases and V 5 bases, and 7 bases lay outside the gene matches. In nucleotides, the CDR3 is TGTGCCAGCAGTACACGGGGACAGCCAGAGACCCAGTACTTC. Translated, it gives CASSTRGQPETQYF.

This clonotype showed up just a few times. J is TRBJ2-5 and V is TRBV24-1, with TRBD1 identical over 8 bases. This CDR3 contains 13 residues. CDR1 and CDR2 from the germline V gene are KGHDR and SFDVKD. Trimming at V came to 7 bases and at J to 5 bases, leaving 5 bases not matched to a gene. This CDR3 is CATRQGGVETQYF. CDR3 nucleotides: TGTGCCACCAGACAGGGGGGCGTCGAGACCCAGTACTTC.